Below, 24 T cell receptor beta chains from the same sample are listed, as sequenced in a study of beta chain features in type 1 diabetes. General observations from the study: Among all four CD4+ subsets, Type 1 diabetes patients had TCRB CDR3s that were moderately but significantly shorter.

Their antigens are not known. The authors reverse transcribed all of the isolated RNA, so sequencing captured expressed TCRB transcripts. Sequenced by immunoSEQ multiplex PCR; TCRdb stores in-frame clones only, minus some. The sample includes a few hundred thousand clones, under 20% seen only once; the top ten take 0.08% to 0.095%. Sample: naive CD4+ T cells from blood. Receptors originate from a man between 25 and 39 years old with type 1 diabetes.

This clone was seen a few times. The chain uses TRBV29-1 and TRBJ2-7, with 11 bases fitting TRBD2. J gave up 6 bases and V 5 bases, and 12 bases lay outside the gene matches. Germline V lookup: CDR1 SQVTM, CDR2 ANQGSEA. The CDR3 is 15 amino acids. The CDR3 protein is CSVSRLAGRLGEQYF. CDR3 sequence (DNA): TGCAGCGTTTCCCGACTAGCGGGACGACTAGGCGAGCAGTACTTC.

The V and J genes are TRBV4-3 and TRBJ2-1; no clear D gene. CDR3 length: 11 amino acids. Trimming took 6 bases from V and 3 from J, leaving 3 bases between them. Germline V gene data show CDR1 as LGHNA and CDR2 as YSLEER. The CDR3 DNA reads as TGCGCCAGCAGAGGCTACAATGAGCAGTTCTTC. Its protein product is CASRGYNEQFF.

This clone was seen only a few times. The CDR3 bases are TGTGCCACCAATCTAGCGGGAGACACAGATACGCAGTATTTT. Its translation: CATNLAGDTDTQYF. The chain carries TRBV10-3 and TRBJ2-3; TRBD2 aligns across 10 bases. The CDR3 sequence is 14 residues long. The junction had 6 bases not matched to a gene; V was cut back by 10 bases and J by 2 bases. Germline-derived CDR1 and CDR2 are ENHRY and SYGVKD.

This clone came up a few times. The chain couples TRBV29-1 to TRBJ1-4; TRBD1 might be the D (6 bases). From germline, CDR1 is SQVTM and CDR2 ANQGSEA. The CDR3 runs 14 residues. Trimming pared 4 bases from V and 3 bases from J, leaving 12 bases between. The CDR3 here is CSVGGGRANEKLFF. The CDR3 DNA reads as TGCAGCGTTGGTGGGGGCCGCGCTAATGAAAAACTGTTTTTT. Full variable domain (outside the CDR3, taken from reference TRBV29-1 and TRBJ1-4): SAVISQKPSRDICQRGTSLTIQCQVDSQVTMMFWYRQQPGQSLTLIATANQGSEATYESGFVIDKFPISRPNLTFSTLTVSNMSPEDSSIYLCSVGGGRANEKLFFGSGTQLSVL.

The rearrangement joins TRBV29-1 to TRBJ2-2; perhaps TRBD1 as D (6 bases). V lost 3 bases, J lost 3 bases, and 17 bases lay in between. In germline, CDR1 is SQVTM, CDR2 ANQGSEA. CDR3 length equals 16 residues. The CDR3 region has the DNA TGCAGCGTTGAGACTCTGGCAGGGGCCCACACCGGGGAGCTGTTTTTT. It codes for CSVETLAGAHTGELFF.

The chain joins TRBV27 to TRBJ2-7; 7 positions agree with TRBD2. CDR1 is MNHEY, CDR2 SMNVEV, per germline (reference sequence). The CDR3 is 16 residues long. V shed 5 bases, J shed 0 bases, and the junction held 10 bases outside the gene matches. The CDR3 DNA is TGTGCCAGCAGTCTTACCGGGACTACGATCTCCTACGAGCAGTACTTC. It translates to CASSLTGTTISYEQYF.

The chain links TRBV4-3 to TRBJ2-7; D is possibly TRBD2 (5 bases). CDR1 is LGHNA and CDR2 is YSLEER in the germline V gene. V was clipped by 0 bases and J by 7 bases, with 16 bases between them. The CDR3 is made up of 15 amino acids. The CDR3, as DNA: TGCGCCAGCAGCCAAGAGTGGCCTAGCCTGCGTGAGCAGTACTTC. Translated, it gives CASSQEWPSLREQYF.

The rearrangement uses TRBV29-1 and TRBJ2-1, with a weak D call TRBD2 (6 bases). The CDR3 has 11 amino acids. CDR1 and CDR2 from the germline V gene are SQVTM and ANQGSEA. V was shortened by 6 bases and J by 13 bases, with 16 bases between the two germline ends. The CDR3 sequence: CSVDSGDIQFF. The CDR3 DNA reads as TGCAGCGTGGATAGCGGAGATATCCAGTTCTTC.

This clone was seen only a few times. The rearrangement joins TRBV23-1 to TRBJ2-5; D remains ambiguous. TRBV23-1 is noted as an ORF with a role that remains uncertain. CDR3 length: 12 amino acids. V shed 4 bases and J shed 3 bases, with 6 bases lying between them. The CDR3 loop is CASSPRKETQYF. As DNA, the CDR3 is TGCGCCAGCAGTCCTCGGAAAGAGACCCAGTACTTC.

V and J are TRBV29-1 and TRBJ2-7; D is undetermined. Trimming cost V 8 bases and J 5 bases, with 22 bases left between them. Germline V gene data show CDR1 as SQVTM and CDR2 as ANQGSEA. There are 14 residues in the CDR3. The CDR3 coding sequence is TGCAGCATTACCCGAGACCGTGCTCTGAACGAGCAGTACTTC. This codes for CSITRDRALNEQYF.

The chain combines TRBV18 with TRBJ2-7; weak D call: TRBD2 (5 bases). The CDR3 length is 15 residues. Trimming pared 3 bases from V and 2 bases from J, leaving 14 bases between. Germline V lookup: CDR1 KGHSH, CDR2 LQKENI. The CDR3 coding sequence is TGTGCCAGCTCACCTTCCACCGGGATGACCTACGAGCAGTACTTC. Translation: CASSPSTGMTYEQYF.

The chain has TRBV7-2 and TRBJ1-2; 10 nucleotides align to TRBD1. The CDR3 is made up of 17 amino acids. Germline loops: CDR1 SGHTA, CDR2 FQGNSA. The trim removed 2 bases at V and 7 bases at J, leaving 13 bases unmatched. The CDR3 protein is CASSLPGTGVVVAGYTF. The CDR3 DNA reads as TGTGCCAGCAGCTTACCTGGGACAGGGGTAGTCGTGGCTGGCTACACCTTC.

This clone was detected a few times. The chain carries TRBV30 and TRBJ1-5; perhaps TRBD1 as D (6 bases). V shed 0 bases and J shed 3 bases, with 15 bases lying between them. The CDR3 is made up of 16 amino acids. Germline V gene lookup returns CDR1 GTSNPN and CDR2 SVGIG (reference sequence). The CDR3 loop reads CAWSVRDRTINQPQHF. The CDR3 DNA sequence: TGTGCCTGGAGTGTACGAGACAGGACCATCAATCAGCCCCAGCATTTT.

This clone turned up a few times. J is TRBJ2-4 and V is TRBV7-9; a possible D gene is TRBD2 (6 bases). Germline assignment: CDR1 SEHNR and CDR2 FQNEAQ (reference sequence). V was shortened by 5 bases and J by 5 bases, with 16 bases between the two germline ends. CDR3 length: 15 residues. DNA of the CDR3: TGTGCCAGCAGCCCTAGCGCCTCGGGACAAAACATTCAGTACTTC. It is translated as CASSPSASGQNIQYF.

V is TRBV19 and J is TRBJ2-7, with D perhaps matching TRBD2 (6 bases). CDR1 and CDR2 from the germline V gene are LNHDA and SQIVND (reference sequence). The V end lost 10 bases, the J end lost 7 bases, and 23 bases lay between the germline ends. This CDR3 has 14 residues. The CDR3 DNA is TGTGCCACTACCCCCACCGGGAGCCGGAGGGAGCAGTACTTC. Its protein product is CATTPTGSRREQYF.

This sequence joins TRBV7-8 and TRBJ1-2, with a tentative D call TRBD1 (5 bases). The CDR3 length is 15 residues. CDR1 is SGHVS and CDR2 is FQNEAQ in the germline V gene. The ends were cut back, 5 bases at V and 2 bases at J, with 15 bases in the middle. The CDR3 nucleotides read TGTGCCAGCAGCCTGACCAGGGCCCCGAACTATGGCTACACCTTC. Protein product: CASSLTRAPNYGYTF.

This chain joins TRBV9 and TRBJ2-7, with D possibly matching TRBD1 (6 bases). Per the germline V gene, CDR1 is SGDLS and CDR2 is YYNGEE. The CDR3 is made up of 13 amino acids. Trimming stripped 1 base from V and 7 bases from J, with 12 bases between. The CDR3 region has the DNA TGTGCCAGCAGCGTACTGGGCCAGGGGGAGCAGTACTTC. As protein: CASSVLGQGEQYF.

This clone showed up just a few times. The V call is TRBV30, the J call TRBJ2-1, with D unclear. Germline values: CDR1 GTSNPN, CDR2 SVGIG (reference sequence). The CDR3 is made up of 15 amino acids. V was shortened by 2 bases and J by 7 bases, with 18 bases between the two germline ends. This CDR3 reads CAWSPALNSRNEQFF. CDR3 in DNA: TGTGCCTGGAGTCCTGCCCTGAACAGTCGAAATGAGCAGTTCTTC.

V is TRBV4-1 and J is TRBJ2-7, with 7 bases aligning to TRBD2. The J segment lost 4 bases and the V segment lost 1 base, leaving 1 base of the junction unmatched. CDR3 length equals 13 residues. From germline, CDR1 is MGHRA and CDR2 YSYEKL. CDR3 in amino acids: CASSQVLAYEQYF. CDR3 nucleotide sequence: TGCGCCAGCAGCCAAGTACTAGCGTACGAGCAGTACTTC.

V and J are TRBV7-9 and TRBJ1-5, with D uncertain. V lost 5 bases and J 6 bases, leaving 17 bases between the germline ends. Germline V gene data show CDR1 as SEHNR and CDR2 as FQNEAQ (reference sequence). The CDR3 loop spans 15 amino acids. CDR3 in amino acids: CASSGGAGGRQPQHF. CDR3 nucleotides: TGTGCCAGCAGCGGTGGAGCAGGAGGTCGTCAGCCCCAGCATTTT.

This clone was detected only a few times. The chain employs TRBV29-1 and TRBJ1-2, with 8 bases aligning to TRBD1. CDR1 is SQVTM and CDR2 is ANQGSEA in the germline V gene. V trimming: 7 bases; J trimming: 8 bases; junction bases outside the gene matches: 15. The CDR3 has 14 amino acids. CDR3 amino acids: CSADSSGTGYGYTF. The DNA of the CDR3 is TGCAGCGCCGATTCTTCCGGGACAGGCTACGGCTACACCTTC.

This chain uses TRBV5-1 with TRBJ2-1; 7 bases map to TRBD2. V shed 1 base, J shed 9 bases, and the junction held 19 bases outside the gene matches. The length of the CDR3 is 18 residues. Germline V gives CDR1 SGHRS, CDR2 YFSETQ. The CDR3 nucleotides are TGCGCCAGCAGCTTGCATGGATACGAGGGCGGGAGAATGGGTGAGCAGTTCTTC. Protein: CASSLHGYEGGRMGEQFF. The full variable domain, its missing parts supplied by reference TRBV5-1 and TRBJ2-1, is KAGVTQTPRYLIKTRGQQVTLSCSPISGHRSVSWYQQTPGQGLQFLFEYFSETQRNKGNFPGRFSGRQFSNSRSEMNVSTLELGDSALYLCASSLHGYEGGRMGEQFFGPGTRLTVL.

The rearrangement uses TRBV27 and TRBJ2-5, with TRBD2 matching 16 bases. Germline assignment: CDR1 MNHEY and CDR2 SMNVEV (reference sequence). The J segment lost 4 bases and the V segment lost 2 bases, leaving 10 bases of the junction unmatched. There are 19 residues in the CDR3. Here the CDR3 reads CASSLGTSGRGQWGETQYF. CDR3 DNA: TGTGCCAGCAGTTTAGGGACTAGCGGGAGGGGCCAGTGGGGAGAGACCCAGTACTTC.

This clone occurred a few times. The chain joins TRBV30 to TRBJ2-6; 8 bases are a match to TRBD1. V lost 1 base, J lost 0 bases, and 8 bases stayed unmatched. Germline CDR1 GTSNPN, CDR2 SVGIG (reference sequence). The CDR3 has 18 amino acids. In DNA form, the CDR3 reads TGTGCCTGGAGTGGAGGACAGGGACTCCCCTCTGGGGCCAACGTCCTGACTTTC. It specifies CAWSGGQGLPSGANVLTF. The whole variable domain, filled in from reference TRBV30 and TRBJ2-6, reads SQTIHQWPATLVQPVGSPLSLECTVEGTSNPNLYWYRQAAGRGLQLLFYSVGIGQISSEVPQNLSASRPQDRQFILSSKKLLLSDSGFYLCAWSGGQGLPSGANVLTFGAGSRLTVL.